This T cell receptor (beta chain) was recovered during a study of response to subunit inactivated influenza vaccine (dated by TCRdb to about 2018). Turning to the overall study: Deep quantitative profiling of the T cell receptor repertoire was used in the study to follow responses to a trivalent subunit inactivated influenza vaccine. Study-wide findings and limitations: It was suggested by the authors that each seasonal influenza vaccination may recruit only a limited number of new T cells.

The V and J ends are trimmed by 4 bases and 0 bases, leaving 23 bases between them. Sequences SGHRS (CDR1) and YFSETQ (CDR2) are obtained from the germline V gene. Inclusive of the bounding cysteine and phenylalanine, the CDR3 is 18 residues long. This entry keeps only the CDR3 DNA: 54 bases, framed from base 1. Libraries were built with RT-PCR. TCRdb lists the instrument as Illumina HiSeq 2500. TCRdb trimmed public reads at Q25 via fastp, called clones via MiXCR and kept in-frame beta chains. Every CDR3 protein is listed once, alongside the most common genes and DNA of its rows. This sample lists about 570,000 distinct CDR3 sequences; 10% to 15% were detected once. 10% to 13% of the sample belongs to the ten largest clones. This clonotype was counted between two and nine times. Its antigen is not yet known. Qualities for individual bases were not recorded, and no much larger clone is one base off.

The source material was PBMCs from blood, sampled on the day of vaccination. The chain was built from TRBV5-1 and TRBJ2-7; TRBD1 is a possible D gene, resting on 6 matching bases. This clonotype originated in a man in his fifties who received an inactivated influenza vaccine. Donor details come from another sample of the same person, matched by shared clones. The CDR3 sequence is CASSPGTSGTLSSYEQYF. The nucleotide sequence reads TGCGCCAGCAGCCCCGGAACCTCCGGGACACTGAGCTCCTACGAGCAGTACTTC.